A single sample gave rise to the 5 T cell receptor beta chains below, sequenced in a study of blood T cell repertoires in COVID-19. The assay was immunoSEQ multiplex PCR, and TCRdb's table has in-frame clones only and misses some. The table lists about 260,000 clones, roughly 79% of them singletons, with approximately 1.9% in the top ten. Input material: peripheral blood. These receptors all stem from a woman older than 75 with acute or convalescent COVID-19.

This chain connects TRBV7-2 to TRBJ1-5, with a tentative D call TRBD1 (6 bases). This CDR3 is built from 14 residues. V was trimmed by 1 base and J by 6 bases, leaving 10 bases between them. Germline values: CDR1 SGHTA, CDR2 FQGNSA. CDR3 region: CASSLVRGSQPQHF. The DNA for the CDR3 is TGTGCCAGCAGCTTAGTCAGGGGAAGTCAGCCCCAGCATTTT. Drawing the rest from reference TRBV7-2 and TRBJ1-5, the complete variable domain is GAGVSQSPSNKVTEKGKDVELRCDPISGHTALYWYRQSLGQGLEFLIYFQGNSAPDKSGLPSDRFSAERTGGSVSTLTIQRTQQEDSAVYLCASSLVRGSQPQHFGDGTRLSIL.

This clone was counted only a few times. This chain links TRBV7-9 with TRBJ2-1; D might be TRBD2 (5 bases). CDR1 is SEHNR and CDR2 is FQNEAQ in the germline V gene (reference sequence). This CDR3 is 15 amino acids long. V lost 5 bases and J lost 5, with 16 bases in between. The DNA for the CDR3 is TGTGCCAGCAGCGTAGGCGGACTCGATAACAATGAGCAGTTCTTC. Protein: CASSVGGLDNNEQFF.

The rearrangement uses TRBV6-2 or TRBV6-3 and TRBJ2-5; D uncertain. CDR3 length: 14 residues. Per the germline V gene, CDR1 is MNHEY and CDR2 is SVGEGT. Deletions cut 2 bases from V and 5 bases from J, with 12 bases between. CDR3 sequence: CASSYGSGSETQYF. The CDR3 bases are TGTGCCAGCAGTTACGGTTCGGGTTCGGAGACCCAGTACTTC.

This chain uses TRBV11-2 with TRBJ2-7; D gene unclear. The CDR3 is made up of 13 amino acids. CDR1 and CDR2 from the germline V gene are SGHAT and FQNNGV. Trimming removed 4 bases from V and 6 bases from J, with 13 bases in between. CDR3: CASSYRRSLEQYF. Here the CDR3 DNA reads TGTGCCAGCAGCTACCGACGGAGTCTCGAGCAGTACTTC.

This chain joins TRBV5-5 and TRBJ1-3, with 10 bases aligning to TRBD1. The length of the CDR3 is 16 residues. From germline, CDR1 is SGHKS and CDR2 YYEKEE (reference sequence). V dropped 5 bases and J dropped 8; count of bases not matched to a gene: 13. The CDR3 DNA reads TGTGCCAGCAGTTATGCACCGGGACAGGGGACGCACACCATATATTTT. Translated: CASSYAPGQGTHTIYF.